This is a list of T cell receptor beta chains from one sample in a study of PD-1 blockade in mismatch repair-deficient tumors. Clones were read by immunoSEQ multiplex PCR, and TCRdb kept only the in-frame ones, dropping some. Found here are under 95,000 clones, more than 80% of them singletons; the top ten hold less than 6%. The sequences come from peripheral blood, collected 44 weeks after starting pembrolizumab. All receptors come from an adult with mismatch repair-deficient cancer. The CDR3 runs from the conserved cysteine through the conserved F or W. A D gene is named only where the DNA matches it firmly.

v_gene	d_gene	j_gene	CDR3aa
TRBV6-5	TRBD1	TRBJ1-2	CASSQDRAGGYTF
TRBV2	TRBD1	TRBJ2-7	CATQRTGLYEQYF
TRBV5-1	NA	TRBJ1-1	CASSLEARNTEAFF
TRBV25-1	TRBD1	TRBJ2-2	CASRRQGGNGELFF
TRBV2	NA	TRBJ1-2	CASSGSGAREGYTF
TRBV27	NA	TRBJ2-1	CASSPWDSPNEQFF
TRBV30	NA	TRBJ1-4	CAWSTGKGGEKLFF
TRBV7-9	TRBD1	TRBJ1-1	CASSSPTGSNTEAFF
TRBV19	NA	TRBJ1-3	CASSISSGNTIYF
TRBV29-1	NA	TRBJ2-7	CSVEVYAGGKSAYEQYF
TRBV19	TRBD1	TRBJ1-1	CASSMFTGTGGETEAFF
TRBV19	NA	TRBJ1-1	CASSSRAGRMNTEAFF
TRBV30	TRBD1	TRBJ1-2	CAWYQGQEDYGYTF
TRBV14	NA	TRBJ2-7	CASSQDPGRGAHEQYF
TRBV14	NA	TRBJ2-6	CPHSQGGESGANVLTF
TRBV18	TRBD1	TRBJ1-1	CASSPKGAEAFF
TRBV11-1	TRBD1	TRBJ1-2	CASSVGDRDYGYTF
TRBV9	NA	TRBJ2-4	CASSAEGQLKNIQYF
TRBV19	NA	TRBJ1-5	CASSIDPAGTQPQHF
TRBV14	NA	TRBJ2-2	CASSQSRGGSLRTGELFF
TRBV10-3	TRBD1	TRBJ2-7	CAIGDSSYEQYF
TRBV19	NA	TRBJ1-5	CASSMVRHQPQHF
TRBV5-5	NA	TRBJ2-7	CASSSDISYEQYF
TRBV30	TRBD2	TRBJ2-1	CAWASGLGDEQFF
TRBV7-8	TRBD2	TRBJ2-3	CASSPRVGTSGRKDTQYF
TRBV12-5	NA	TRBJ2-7	CASVNSDRSYEQYF
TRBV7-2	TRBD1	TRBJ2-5	CASSSYRGSQYF
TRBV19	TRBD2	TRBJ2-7	CASSESSGSPYEQYF
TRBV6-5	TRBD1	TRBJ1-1	CASRFDRGGTEAFF
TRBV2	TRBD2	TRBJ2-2	CASSTGTRTGELFF
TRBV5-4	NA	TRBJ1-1	CASSLGALNTEAFF
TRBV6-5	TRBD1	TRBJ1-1	CASSYGTGRAEAFF
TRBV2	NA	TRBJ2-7	CASSESPTVGYEQYF
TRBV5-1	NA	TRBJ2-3	CASTFRDADTQYF
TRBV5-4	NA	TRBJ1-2	CASSFVQGNNYGYTF
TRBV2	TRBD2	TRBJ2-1	CASRSAGTYNEQFF
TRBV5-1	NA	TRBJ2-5	CASSLFGIQETQYF
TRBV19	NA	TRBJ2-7	CARRDPYEQYF
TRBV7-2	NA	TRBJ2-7	CASSLELIYEQYF
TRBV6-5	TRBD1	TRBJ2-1	CASSYGQGSNEQFF
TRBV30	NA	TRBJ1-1	CAWSVQPGTEAFF
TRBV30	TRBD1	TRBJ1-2	CAWSAETTGAAF
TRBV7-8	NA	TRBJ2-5	CASSFRSGTSQETQYF
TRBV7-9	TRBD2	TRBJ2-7	CASSWSLGGRPHEQYF
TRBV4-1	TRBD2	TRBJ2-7	CASSQAASGRAQSYEQYF
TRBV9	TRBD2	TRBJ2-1	CASSALGSGSNEQFF
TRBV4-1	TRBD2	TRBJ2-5	CASSQVWTSEQETQYF
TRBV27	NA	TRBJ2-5	CASSLSVGGSSETQYF
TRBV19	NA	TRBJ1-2	CASSIERGRGYTF